This T cell receptor (beta chain) was sequenced in a study of cytomegalovirus exposure and HLA in healthy donors. The table came from immunoSEQ multiplex PCR; TCRdb's copy has only in-frame clones and leaves some out. The data show roughly 71,000 clones, around 95% seen once. This clone appeared once. The donors were part of the validation cohort, which consisted of 120 subjects and was separate from the first cohort of under 850 subjects. Specimen: PBMCs. The source of this sequence is a woman under 30 in good health and CMV-seronegative.

The CDR3 DNA reads as TGTGCCAGCAGGACAGGGTCGGGTGGCTACACCTTC. This codes for CASRTGSGGYTF. The chain has TRBV19 and TRBJ1-2; 8 nucleotides align to TRBD1. V was pared by 9 bases and J by 7 bases, with 7 bases of the junction left unmatched. The length of the CDR3 is 12 residues. Germline assignment: CDR1 LNHDA and CDR2 SQIVND (reference sequence).